What follows are 14 T cell receptor beta chains derived from one specimen sequenced in a study of PD-1 blockade in classical Hodgkin lymphoma. All the patients suffered relapse after autologous stem cell transplantation, and brentuximab vedotin exposure differed. Sequenced by immunoSEQ multiplex PCR; TCRdb stores in-frame clones only, minus some. The data contain roughly 24,000 clones, approximately 81% of them seen just once; the ten biggest clones take up about 8%. This material consisted of peripheral blood mononuclear cells (PBMCs), taken before the second cycle of nivolumab. These TCRs come from a human donor with classical Hodgkin lymphoma.

The chain recombines TRBV7-2 with TRBJ2-3, with 7 positions matching TRBD1. The CDR3 totals 15 residues. Trimming took 5 bases from V and 1 from J; bases not matched to a gene: 6. Germline V CDR1 and CDR2: SGHTA, FQGNSA. The CDR3 loop is CASSPTGIRTDTQYF. The CDR3 DNA reads TGTGCCAGCAGCCCGACAGGGATCCGCACAGATACGCAGTATTTT.

The chain has TRBV25-1 and TRBJ2-5; D gene uncertain. The germline V gene has CDR1 MGHDK and CDR2 SYGVNS. Trimming left V 0 bases short and J 2 bases short, with 7 bases between. The CDR3 has 14 amino acids. The CDR3 region is CASSEYQAQETQYF. The CDR3 nucleotides are TGTGCCAGCAGTGAATACCAGGCACAAGAGACCCAGTACTTC.

The chain couples TRBV5-6 to TRBJ1-1; the D is unclear. The germline V gene has CDR1 SGHDT and CDR2 YYEEEE. This CDR3 contains 10 residues. Here the CDR3 reads CGTTDTEAFF. DNA of the CDR3: TGTGGGACCACCGACACTGAAGCTTTCTTT.

The chain has TRBV7-2 and TRBJ2-3; D is ambiguous. V was shortened by 5 bases and J by 2 bases, with 5 bases between the two germline ends. The CDR3 is 12 amino acids. The germline gives CDR1 SGHTA, CDR2 FQGNSA. The CDR3 region has the DNA TGTGCCAGCAGCCCTAACACAGATACGCAGTATTTT. Translated: CASSPNTDTQYF.

J is TRBJ2-1 and V is TRBV5-1; the D gene could be TRBD1 or TRBD2 (6 bases each). The CDR3 runs to 15 residues. The V end lost 1 base, the J end lost 5 bases, and 13 bases lay between the germline ends. Germline V gene data show CDR1 as SGHRS and CDR2 as YFSETQ. Here the CDR3 reads CASSLWGAFNNEQFF. The CDR3 nucleotides are TGCGCCAGCAGCTTGTGGGGGGCGTTTAACAATGAGCAGTTCTTC.

V is TRBV5-1 and J is TRBJ2-7; D may be TRBD1 or TRBD2 (5 bases each). Deletions cut 3 bases from V and 0 bases from J, with 10 bases between. Germline assignment: CDR1 SGHRS and CDR2 YFSETQ. The CDR3 runs 14 residues. Written as DNA, the CDR3 is TGCGCCAGCAGCTATTCCGGGACCTCCTACGAGCAGTACTTC. This encodes CASSYSGTSYEQYF.

The rearrangement uses TRBV6-5 and TRBJ1-5; no clear D gene. CDR3 length equals 15 residues. Trimming cost V 6 bases and J 5 bases, with 17 bases left between them. Germline assignment: CDR1 MNHEY and CDR2 SVGAGI. As DNA, the CDR3 is TGTGCCAGCAGCCGAGGCCCTGGTTCGGATCAGCCCCAGCATTTT. This encodes CASSRGPGSDQPQHF.

This clone was observed a few times. The rearrangement uses TRBV20-1 and TRBJ1-1, with no clear D. Germline V gene data show CDR1 as DFQATT and CDR2 as SNEGSKA (reference sequence). This CDR3 region has 10 residues. The chain's CDR3 is CSEGRTEAFF. The DNA of the CDR3 is TGCAGCGAAGGAAGGACTGAAGCTTTCTTT.

As DNA, the CDR3 is TGTGCCAGCAGTTTTGGGGACAGGTCCTACAATGAGCAGTTCTTC. Amino acid sequence: CASSFGDRSYNEQFF. The genes are TRBV27 and TRBJ2-1, with 8 bases lining up with TRBD1. Germline CDR1 is MNHEY and CDR2 is SMNVEV (reference sequence). After removal of 3 bases from V and 1 base from J, the junction contained 2 bases not matched to a gene. The CDR3 totals 15 residues.

The rearrangement joins TRBV6-6 to TRBJ1-4, with D possibly being TRBD1 (6 bases). Per germline, CDR1 MNHNY and CDR2 SVGAGI (reference sequence). The V and J ends lost 0 bases and 9 bases respectively, with 14 bases between them. This CDR3 has 15 amino acids. CDR3 sequence: CASSYSAGVGKKLFF. CDR3 DNA sequence: TGTGCCAGCAGTTACTCGGCAGGGGTAGGGAAAAAACTGTTTTTT.

CDR3 protein: CASSLTNTGELFF. The CDR3 bases are TGTGCCAGCAGCTTAACTAACACCGGGGAGCTGTTTTTT. The J gene is TRBJ2-2, the V gene TRBV7-3; D is unresolved. This CDR3 comprises 13 residues. Trimming pared 0 bases from V and 2 bases from J, leaving 1 base between. The germline CDR1 and CDR2 sequences are SGHTA and FQGTGA.

This sequence joins TRBV28 and TRBJ1-2; D possibly corresponds to TRBD1 (5 bases). V lost 9 bases, J lost 2 bases, and 7 bases lay in between. CDR3 length: 11 amino acids. Germline CDR1 reads MDHEN; CDR2 reads SYDVKM. The CDR3 here is CASRQNYGYTF. The CDR3 DNA follows: TGTGCCAGTAGACAGAACTATGGCTACACCTTC.

The rearrangement links TRBV7-9 to TRBJ2-5; no clear D gene. The CDR3 sequence is 14 residues long. Trimming stripped 4 bases from V and 0 bases from J, with 9 bases between. Germline V CDR1 and CDR2: SEHNR, FQNEAQ (reference sequence). For the CDR3, the DNA is TGTGCCAGCAGCTCTCGGGCGTACCAAGAGACCCAGTACTTC. Translated, it gives CASSSRAYQETQYF.

The chain employs TRBV28 and TRBJ2-1; 9 bases agree with TRBD1. With V trimmed by 3 bases and J by 2 bases, 2 bases remained unmatched. The germline V gene encodes CDR1 MDHEN and CDR2 SYDVKM. This CDR3 has 15 residues. This chain's CDR3 is CASSFWTGAYNEQFF. CDR3 sequence (DNA): TGTGCCAGCAGTTTTTGGACAGGGGCCTACAATGAGCAGTTCTTC.